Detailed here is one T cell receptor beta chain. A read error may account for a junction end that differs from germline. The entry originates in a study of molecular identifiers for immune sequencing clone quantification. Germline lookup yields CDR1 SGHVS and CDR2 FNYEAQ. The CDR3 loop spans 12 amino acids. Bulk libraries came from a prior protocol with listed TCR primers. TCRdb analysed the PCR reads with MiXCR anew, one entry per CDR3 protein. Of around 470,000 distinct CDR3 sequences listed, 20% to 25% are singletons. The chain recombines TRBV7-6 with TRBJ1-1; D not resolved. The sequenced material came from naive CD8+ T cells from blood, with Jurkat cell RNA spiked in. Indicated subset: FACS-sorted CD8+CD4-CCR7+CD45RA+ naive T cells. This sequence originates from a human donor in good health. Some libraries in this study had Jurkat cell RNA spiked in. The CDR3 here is CASSLDAGLRSF. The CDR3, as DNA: TGTGCCAGCAGCTTAGATGCAGGCCTCAGGTCTTTT.